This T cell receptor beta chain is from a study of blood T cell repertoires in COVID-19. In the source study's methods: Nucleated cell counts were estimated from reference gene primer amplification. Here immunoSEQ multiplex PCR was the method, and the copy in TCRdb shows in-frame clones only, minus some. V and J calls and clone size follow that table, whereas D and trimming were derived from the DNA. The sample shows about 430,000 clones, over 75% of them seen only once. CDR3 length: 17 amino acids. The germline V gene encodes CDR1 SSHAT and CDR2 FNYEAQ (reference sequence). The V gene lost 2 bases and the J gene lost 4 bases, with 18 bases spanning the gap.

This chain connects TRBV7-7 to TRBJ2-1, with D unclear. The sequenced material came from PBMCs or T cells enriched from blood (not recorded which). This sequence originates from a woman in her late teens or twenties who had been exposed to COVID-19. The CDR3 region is CASSLRLAGPSYNEQFF. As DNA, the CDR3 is TGTGCCAGCAGCTTAAGACTCGCCGGTCCTTCTTACAATGAGCAGTTCTTC.